These 4 T cell receptor beta chains originate from one sample sequenced in a study of control samples from healthy donors and cancer patients. Produced via immunoSEQ multiplex PCR; TCRdb's table is partial and in-frame only. Of some 150,000 clones listed, about 93% are singletons. The sequencing input was blood. The receptor set was obtained from a man aged 50 to 60 in good health.

This sequence joins TRBV19 and TRBJ1-1, with 7 bases that match TRBD1. From germline, CDR1 is LNHDA and CDR2 SQIVND (reference sequence). With 5 bases clipped from V and 0 bases from J, the junction kept 3 bases outside the gene matches. This CDR3 has 14 amino acids. The CDR3 DNA follows: TGTGCCAGTAGTCGAACAGGGGTGAACACTGAAGCTTTCTTT. This gives the protein CASSRTGVNTEAFF.

As regards this clone: The junction departs from the called germline gene at one end, perhaps through a read error. The V gene is TRBV12-3 or TRBV12-4, the J gene TRBJ2-7; TRBD1 matches at 9 bases. CDR3 length: 11 amino acids. The CDR3 here is CASSPGTGSSF. The DNA of the CDR3 is TGTGCCAGCAGTCCCGGGACAGGGAGTTCCTTC.

This chain connects TRBV7-9 to TRBJ2-2, with 10 nucleotides matching TRBD2. Germline CDR1 is SEHNR and CDR2 is FQNEAQ (reference sequence). V lost 8 bases to trimming and J lost 7 bases; unmatched junction nucleotides: 13. This CDR3 comprises 16 residues. The DNA of the CDR3 is TGTGCCAGCCACCTCCCAGGGACTAGCGAACTCGGGGAGCTGTTTTTT. Its protein is CASHLPGTSELGELFF.

J is TRBJ2-7 and V is TRBV5-4, with 10 bases matching TRBD1. Germline V gene lookup returns CDR1 SGHNT and CDR2 YYREEE (reference sequence). This CDR3 has 15 residues. V lost 3 bases to trimming and J lost 3 bases; unmatched junction nucleotides: 6. The CDR3 nucleotides read TGTGCCAGCAGCTGGGGGACAGGGGACCACTACGAGCAGTACTTC. This encodes CASSWGTGDHYEQYF.